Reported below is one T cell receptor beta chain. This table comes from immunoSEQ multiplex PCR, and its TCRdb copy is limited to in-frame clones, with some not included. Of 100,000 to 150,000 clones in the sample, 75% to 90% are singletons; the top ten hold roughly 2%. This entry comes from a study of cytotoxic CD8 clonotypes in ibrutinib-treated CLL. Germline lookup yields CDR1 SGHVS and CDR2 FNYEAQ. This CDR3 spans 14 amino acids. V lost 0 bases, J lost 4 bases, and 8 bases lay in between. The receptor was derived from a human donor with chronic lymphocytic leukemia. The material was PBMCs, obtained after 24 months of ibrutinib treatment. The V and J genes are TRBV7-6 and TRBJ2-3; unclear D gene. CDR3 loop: CASSLAFWADTQYF. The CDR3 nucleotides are TGTGCCAGCAGCTTAGCGTTCTGGGCAGATACGCAGTATTTT. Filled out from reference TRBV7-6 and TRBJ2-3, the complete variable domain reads GAGVSQSPRYKVTKRGQDVALRCDPISGHVSLYWYRQALGQGPEFLTYFNYEAQQDKSGLPNDRFSAERPEGSISTLTIQRTEQRDSAMYRCASSLAFWADTQYFGPGTRLTVL.